The clone carrying this TCR beta chain was recorded a few times. A much larger clone sits a single nucleotide away, making a read error possible. This sample is drawn from a study of blood T cell repertoires in COVID-19. The wider study: The origin of the acute and convalescent COVID-19 samples was the United States, Italy and Spain. T cells, B-cell-depleted T cells, or PBMCs supplied cDNA or gDNA.

In the original processing: Amplified reference gene primers provided the basis for estimating nucleated cell counts. Clones were sequenced by immunoSEQ multiplex PCR, and TCRdb holds only the in-frame ones, with some missing. D and trimming come from the DNA, and the V and J calls and clone size come from that table. The table lists about 210,000 clones, roughly 88% of them singletons. The clonotype was recovered from a man in his forties or fifties who had recovered from COVID-19. Input material: peripheral blood.

The CDR3 DNA is TGCGCCAGCAGCTGGACAGGGAACACTGAAGCTTTCTTT. Translating gives CASSWTGNTEAFF. The chain combines TRBV4-3 with TRBJ1-1, with 7 bases identical to TRBD1. The CDR3 runs to 13 residues. CDR1 is LGHNA and CDR2 is YSLEER in the germline V gene. After removal of 5 bases from V and 1 base from J, the junction contained 1 base not matched to a gene.